A single sample gave rise to the 11 T cell receptor beta chains below, sequenced in a study of Ad26.COV2.S vaccination and SARS-CoV-2 variants. Only in-frame clones appear in the TCRdb table, and some are missing; sequencing was by immunoSEQ multiplex PCR. This sample has approximately 300,000 clones, with just under 85% found just once. Treatment indicated: 15 to 20 received Ad26.COV2.S at low or high dose, single or two shots; about five received placebo; per-sample allocation not given. All samples were drawn on day 63, counting from the first vaccine or placebo injection. The material sequenced was peripheral blood, taken in a trial of Ad26.COV2.S vaccine versus placebo. Receptors were obtained from a person between 18 and 65 years old who received the Ad26.COV2.S COVID-19 vaccine or a placebo.

This chain uses TRBV28 with TRBJ1-2; D is ambiguous. Germline CDR1 MDHEN, CDR2 SYDVKM. The V end was cut by 4 bases, the J end by 4 bases, with 4 bases between. This CDR3 region has 11 residues. This chain's CDR3 is CASSSTYGYTF. CDR3 sequence (DNA): TGTGCCAGCAGTTCGACCTATGGCTACACCTTC.

V usage is TRBV29-1 and J usage is TRBJ2-1; D is ambiguous. The germline CDR1 and CDR2 sequences are SQVTM and ANQGSEA. The length of the CDR3 is 12 residues. V lost 8 bases to trimming and J lost 4 bases, with 12 bases between them. The CDR3 sequence: CSFRQVYNEQFF. CDR3 sequence (DNA): TGCAGCTTCCGACAAGTATACAATGAGCAGTTCTTC.

J is TRBJ1-4 and V is TRBV19; 9 bases match TRBD1. The CDR3 has 14 amino acids. Trimming took 6 bases from V and 7 from J; bases not matched to a gene: 6. The germline CDR1 and CDR2 sequences are LNHDA and SQIVND (reference sequence). The CDR3 DNA reads as TGTGCCAGTAGACCGACAGGGGGAAGTGAAAAACTGTTTTTT. As protein: CASRPTGGSEKLFF.

V gene TRBV7-9 combines with J gene TRBJ1-2; the D is unclear. Germline-derived CDR1 and CDR2 are SEHNR and FQNEAQ (reference sequence). Trimming took 1 base from V and 8 from J, leaving 11 bases between them. The length of the CDR3 is 13 residues. CDR3 nucleotide sequence: TGTGCCAGCAGCTTAGAAACCTCGGGGGGCTACACCTTC. It encodes CASSLETSGGYTF.

In its sample, this clone was seen once. The rearrangement uses TRBV7-8 and TRBJ2-7; tentatively, D is TRBD1 (6 bases). The CDR3 is made up of 15 amino acids. Between the trimmed V and J ends, which lost 5 bases and 7 bases, there was a span of 21 bases. Looked up from germline, CDR1 is SGHVS and CDR2 is FQNEAQ. DNA for the CDR3: TGTGCCAGCAGCCGTACGACAGGCCGCTTAGAAGAGCAGTACTTC. This codes for CASSRTTGRLEEQYF.

The J gene is TRBJ1-2, the V gene TRBV15; D gene ambiguous. V lost 0 bases to trimming and J lost 3 bases, with 11 bases between them. Germline V gene lookup returns CDR1 LNHNV and CDR2 YYDKDF (reference sequence). This CDR3 is built from 15 residues. The CDR3 nucleotides read TGTGCCACCAGCAGAGATGTTGAGGTCGACTATGGCTACACCTTC. It yields the protein CATSRDVEVDYGYTF.

The rearrangement links TRBV7-8 to TRBJ2-7; TRBD1 aligns across 7 bases. Germline V gives CDR1 SGHVS, CDR2 FQNEAQ. V dropped 2 bases and J dropped 4; count of bases not matched to a gene: 8. This CDR3 has 15 amino acids. The CDR3 DNA reads as TGTGCCAGCAGCTTATTAGGGGGCACGAAATACGAGCAGTACTTC. Its protein is CASSLLGGTKYEQYF.

A single count supports this clone. V is TRBV5-5 and J is TRBJ1-1; TRBD1 might be the D (5 bases). Germline assignment: CDR1 SGHKS and CDR2 YYEKEE (reference sequence). The CDR3 loop spans 16 amino acids. Trimming removed 2 bases at V and 2 bases at J, with 16 bases between. In nucleotides, the CDR3 is TGTGCCAGCAGCTTCCGGACAAACCCTTTTAACACTGAAGCTTTCTTT. Protein sequence: CASSFRTNPFNTEAFF.

The chain carries TRBV11-2 and TRBJ1-4; TRBD1 matches at 9 bases. The CDR3 has 15 amino acids. Germline assignment: CDR1 SGHAT and CDR2 FQNNGV. V trimming: 4 bases; J trimming: 8 bases; junction bases outside the gene matches: 8. CDR3 in DNA: TGTGCCAGCAGCTCCGCCGCCGGGACAGGGGAAAAACTGTTTTTT. Amino acids: CASSSAAGTGEKLFF. The whole variable domain, filled in from reference TRBV11-2 and TRBJ1-4, reads EAGVAQSPRYKIIEKRQSVAFWCNPISGHATLYWYQQILGQGPKLLIQFQNNGVVDDSQLPKDRFSAERLKGVDSTLKIQPAKLEDSAVYLCASSSAAGTGEKLFFGSGTQLSVL.

The rearrangement joins TRBV9 to TRBJ2-5; D call uncertain. V was cut by 6 bases and J by 1 base, with 1 base left in between. The CDR3 totals 10 residues. Per the germline V gene, CDR1 is SGDLS and CDR2 is YYNGEE. The CDR3 nucleotides are TGTGCCAGCACCCAAGAGACCCAGTACTTC. Translation: CASTQETQYF.

The chain employs TRBV7-2 and TRBJ2-5; D ambiguous. Germline V gives CDR1 SGHTA, CDR2 FQGNSA. The CDR3 is made up of 16 amino acids. Trimming removed 1 base at V and 1 base at J, with 13 bases between. Here the CDR3 DNA reads TGTGCCAGCAGCTTAGTTCCCCAACCCACCCAAGAGACCCAGTACTTC. It encodes CASSLVPQPTQETQYF. Filled out from reference TRBV7-2 and TRBJ2-5, the complete variable domain reads GAGVSQSPSNKVTEKGKDVELRCDPISGHTALYWYRQSLGQGLEFLIYFQGNSAPDKSGLPSDRFSAERTGGSVSTLTIQRTQQEDSAVYLCASSLVPQPTQETQYFGPGTRLLVL.